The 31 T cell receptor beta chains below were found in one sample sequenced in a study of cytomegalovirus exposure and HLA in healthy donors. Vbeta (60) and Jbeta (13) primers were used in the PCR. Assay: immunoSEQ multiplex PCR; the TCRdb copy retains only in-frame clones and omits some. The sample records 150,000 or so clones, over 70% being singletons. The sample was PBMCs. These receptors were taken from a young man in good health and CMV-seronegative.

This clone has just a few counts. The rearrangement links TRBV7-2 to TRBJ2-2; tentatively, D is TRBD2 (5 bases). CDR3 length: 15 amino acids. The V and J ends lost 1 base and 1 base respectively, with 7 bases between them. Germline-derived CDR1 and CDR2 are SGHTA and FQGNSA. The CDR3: CASSLDAGNTGELFF. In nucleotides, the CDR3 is TGTGCCAGCAGCTTAGACGCGGGGAACACCGGGGAGCTGTTTTTT. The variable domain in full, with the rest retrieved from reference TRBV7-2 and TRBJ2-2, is GAGVSQSPSNKVTEKGKDVELRCDPISGHTALYWYRQSLGQGLEFLIYFQGNSAPDKSGLPSDRFSAERTGGSVSTLTIQRTQQEDSAVYLCASSLDAGNTGELFFGEGSRLTVL.

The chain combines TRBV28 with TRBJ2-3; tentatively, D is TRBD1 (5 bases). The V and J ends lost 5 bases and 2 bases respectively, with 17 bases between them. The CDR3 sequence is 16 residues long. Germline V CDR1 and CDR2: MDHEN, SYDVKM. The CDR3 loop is CASSVDKPLLTDTQYF. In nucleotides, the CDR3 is TGTGCCAGCAGTGTGGACAAACCTCTCCTCACAGATACGCAGTATTTT. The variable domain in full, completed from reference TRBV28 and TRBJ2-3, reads DVKVTQSSRYLVKRTGEKVFLECVQDMDHENMFWYRQDPGLGLRLIYFSYDVKMKEKGDIPEGYSVSREKKERFSLILESASTNQTSMYLCASSVDKPLLTDTQYFGPGTRLTVL.

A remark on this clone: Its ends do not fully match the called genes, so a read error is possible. The CDR3 DNA follows: TGTGCCAGCAGTTTTTCGAGACAGGGGAATTCACCCCTCAACTTT. This codes for CASSFSRQGNSPLNF. The V and J genes are TRBV27 and TRBJ1-6, with 8 bases aligning to TRBD1. CDR1 and CDR2 (germline): MNHEY, SMNVEV (reference sequence). CDR3 size: 15 residues.

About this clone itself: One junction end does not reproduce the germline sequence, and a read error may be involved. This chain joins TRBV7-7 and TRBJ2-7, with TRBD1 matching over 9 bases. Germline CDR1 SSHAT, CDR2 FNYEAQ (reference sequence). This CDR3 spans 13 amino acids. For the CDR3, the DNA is TGTGCTAGCAGCTGGGACAGGGCCCACGAGCAGTACTTC. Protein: CASSWDRAHEQYF.

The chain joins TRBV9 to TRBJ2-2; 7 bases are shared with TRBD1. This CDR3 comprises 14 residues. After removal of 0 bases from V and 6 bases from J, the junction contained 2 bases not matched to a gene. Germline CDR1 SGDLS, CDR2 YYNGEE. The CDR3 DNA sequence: TGTGCCAGCAGCGTAGGACAGGGTTCCGGGGAGCTGTTTTTT. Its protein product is CASSVGQGSGELFF.

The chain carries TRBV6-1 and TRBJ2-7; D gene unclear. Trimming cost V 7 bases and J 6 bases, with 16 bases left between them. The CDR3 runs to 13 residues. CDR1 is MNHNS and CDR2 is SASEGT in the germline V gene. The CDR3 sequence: CASTARLDLEQYF. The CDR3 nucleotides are TGTGCCAGCACAGCTAGGCTAGACCTCGAGCAGTACTTC.

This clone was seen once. CDR3 protein: CASSQDGLGALHF. CDR3 coding DNA: TGTGCCAGCAGCCAAGACGGGTTAGGGGCCCTCCACTTT. The chain combines TRBV4-2 with TRBJ1-6; D is possibly TRBD1 (5 bases). CDR1 is LGHNA, CDR2 YNFKEQ, per germline. This CDR3 contains 13 residues. Trimming stripped 0 bases from V and 14 bases from J, with 11 bases between.

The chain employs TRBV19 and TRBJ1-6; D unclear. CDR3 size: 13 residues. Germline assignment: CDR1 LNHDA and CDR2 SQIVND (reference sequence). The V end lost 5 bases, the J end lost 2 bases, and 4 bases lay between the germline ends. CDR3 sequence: CASSPAYNSPLHF. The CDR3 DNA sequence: TGTGCCAGTAGTCCGGCCTATAATTCACCCCTCCACTTT.

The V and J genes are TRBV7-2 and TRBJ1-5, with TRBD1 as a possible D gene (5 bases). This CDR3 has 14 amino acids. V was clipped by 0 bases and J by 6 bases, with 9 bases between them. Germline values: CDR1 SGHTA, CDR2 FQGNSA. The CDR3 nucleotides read TGTGCCAGCAGCTTAGCGGGGGGGTTTCAGCCCCAGCATTTT. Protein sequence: CASSLAGGFQPQHF.

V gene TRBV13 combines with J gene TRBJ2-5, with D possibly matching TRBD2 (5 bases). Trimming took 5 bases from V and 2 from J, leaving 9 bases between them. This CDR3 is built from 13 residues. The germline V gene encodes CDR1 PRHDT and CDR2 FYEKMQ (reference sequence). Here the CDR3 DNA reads TGTGCCAGCAGCCGGACTTATCAAGAGACCCAGTACTTC. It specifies CASSRTYQETQYF.

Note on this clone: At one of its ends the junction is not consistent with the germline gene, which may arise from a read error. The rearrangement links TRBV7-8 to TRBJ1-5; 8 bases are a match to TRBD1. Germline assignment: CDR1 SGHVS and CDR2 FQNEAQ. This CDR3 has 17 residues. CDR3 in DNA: TGTGCCAGCAGCCCCGGACAGGGATGGGTAAGCAATCAGCCCCAGAATTTT. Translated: CASSPGQGWVSNQPQNF.

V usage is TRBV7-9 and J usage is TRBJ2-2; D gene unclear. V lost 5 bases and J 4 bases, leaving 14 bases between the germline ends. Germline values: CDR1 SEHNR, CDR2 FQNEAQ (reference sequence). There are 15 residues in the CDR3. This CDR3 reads CASSLTSLGTGELFF. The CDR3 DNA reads TGTGCCAGCAGCCTGACAAGCCTGGGCACCGGGGAGCTGTTTTTT.

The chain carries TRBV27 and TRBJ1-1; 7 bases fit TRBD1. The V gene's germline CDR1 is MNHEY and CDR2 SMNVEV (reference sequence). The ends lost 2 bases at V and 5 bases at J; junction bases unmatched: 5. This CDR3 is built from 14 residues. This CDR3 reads CASSLTGVVTEAFF. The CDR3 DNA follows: TGTGCCAGCAGTTTAACAGGGGTGGTTACTGAAGCTTTCTTT.

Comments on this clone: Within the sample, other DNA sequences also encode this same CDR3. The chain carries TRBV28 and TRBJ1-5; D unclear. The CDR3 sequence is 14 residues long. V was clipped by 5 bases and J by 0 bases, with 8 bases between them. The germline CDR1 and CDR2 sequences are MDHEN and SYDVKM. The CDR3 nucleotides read TGTGCCAGCAGTCGGGGAGGTAGCAATCAGCCCCAGCATTTT. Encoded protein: CASSRGGSNQPQHF. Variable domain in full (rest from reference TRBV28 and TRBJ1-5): DVKVTQSSRYLVKRTGEKVFLECVQDMDHENMFWYRQDPGLGLRLIYFSYDVKMKEKGDIPEGYSVSREKKERFSLILESASTNQTSMYLCASSRGGSNQPQHFGDGTRLSIL.

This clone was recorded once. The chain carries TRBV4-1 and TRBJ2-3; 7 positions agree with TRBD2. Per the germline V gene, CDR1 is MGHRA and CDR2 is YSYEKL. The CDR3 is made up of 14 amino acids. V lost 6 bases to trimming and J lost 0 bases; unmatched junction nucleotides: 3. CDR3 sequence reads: CASRGLVSTDTQYF. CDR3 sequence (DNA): TGCGCCAGCAGAGGACTAGTAAGCACAGATACGCAGTATTTT.

DNA of the CDR3: TGTGCCAGCAGCGTGCGGGGGGACAATGAGCAGTTCTTC. It codes for CASSVRGDNEQFF. The gene calls are TRBV7-6 and TRBJ2-1; 8 bases line up with TRBD2. The CDR3 consists of 13 residues. The J segment lost 5 bases and the V segment lost 5 bases, leaving 2 bases of the junction unmatched. In germline, CDR1 is SGHVS, CDR2 FNYEAQ.

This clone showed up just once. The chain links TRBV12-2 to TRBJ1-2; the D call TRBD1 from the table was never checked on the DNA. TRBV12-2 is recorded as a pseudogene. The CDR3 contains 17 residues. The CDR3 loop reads CASRHGWTGVSNYGYTF. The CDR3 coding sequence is TGTGCAAGTCGCCACGGATGGACAGGGGTCAGTAACTATGGCTACACCTTC.

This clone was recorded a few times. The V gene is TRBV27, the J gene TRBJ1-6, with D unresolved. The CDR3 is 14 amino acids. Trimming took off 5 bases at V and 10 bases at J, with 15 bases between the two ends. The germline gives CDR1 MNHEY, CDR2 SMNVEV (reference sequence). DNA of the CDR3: TGTGCCAGCAGTCCTGGGCGTAGTCAGTCACCCCTCCACTTT. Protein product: CASSPGRSQSPLHF.

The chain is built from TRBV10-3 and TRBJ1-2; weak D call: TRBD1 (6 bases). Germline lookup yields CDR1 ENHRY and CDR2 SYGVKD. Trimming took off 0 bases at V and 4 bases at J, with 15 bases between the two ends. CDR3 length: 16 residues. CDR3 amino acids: CAISESGADGAYGYTF. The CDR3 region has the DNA TGTGCCATCAGTGAGTCGGGGGCAGATGGCGCCTATGGCTACACCTTC.

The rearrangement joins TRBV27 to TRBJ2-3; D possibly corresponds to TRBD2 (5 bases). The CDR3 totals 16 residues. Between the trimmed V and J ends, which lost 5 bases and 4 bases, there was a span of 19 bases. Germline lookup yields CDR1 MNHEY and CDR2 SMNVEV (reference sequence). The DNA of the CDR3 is TGTGCCAGCAGTCTCAGCGGTACTACCGGGGCAGATACGCAGTATTTT. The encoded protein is CASSLSGTTGADTQYF.

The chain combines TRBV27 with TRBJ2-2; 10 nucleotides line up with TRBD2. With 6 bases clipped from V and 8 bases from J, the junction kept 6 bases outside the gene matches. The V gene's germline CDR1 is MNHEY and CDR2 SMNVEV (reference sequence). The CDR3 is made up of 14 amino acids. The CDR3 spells CASRPPSGGGELFF. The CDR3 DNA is TGTGCCAGCAGACCTCCTAGCGGGGGTGGGGAGCTGTTTTTT.

CDR3 nucleotides: TGCAGCGTTATACAGGGGCTCGGTGAAAAACTGTTTTTT. It is translated as CSVIQGLGEKLFF. This chain connects TRBV29-1 to TRBJ1-4, with TRBD1 identical over 7 bases. Germline lookup yields CDR1 SQVTM and CDR2 ANQGSEA. This CDR3 has 13 residues. The junction had 7 bases not matched to a gene; V was cut back by 5 bases and J by 7 bases.

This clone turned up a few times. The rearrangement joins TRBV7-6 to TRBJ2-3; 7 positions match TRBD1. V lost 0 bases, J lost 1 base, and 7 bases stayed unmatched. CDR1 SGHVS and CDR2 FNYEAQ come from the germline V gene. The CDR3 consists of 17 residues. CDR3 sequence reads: CASSLAVAGGRTDTQYF. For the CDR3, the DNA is TGTGCCAGCAGCTTAGCGGTGGCAGGGGGTCGCACAGATACGCAGTATTTT. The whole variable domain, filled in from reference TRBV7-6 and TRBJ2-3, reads GAGVSQSPRYKVTKRGQDVALRCDPISGHVSLYWYRQALGQGPEFLTYFNYEAQQDKSGLPNDRFSAERPEGSISTLTIQRTEQRDSAMYRCASSLAVAGGRTDTQYFGPGTRLTVL.

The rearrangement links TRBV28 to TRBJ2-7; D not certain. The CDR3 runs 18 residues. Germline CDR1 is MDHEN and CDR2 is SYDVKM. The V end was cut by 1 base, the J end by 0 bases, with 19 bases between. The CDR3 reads CASSLSPDRYYSSYEQYF. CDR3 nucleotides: TGTGCCAGCAGTTTATCACCCGATCGGTACTATAGCTCCTACGAGCAGTACTTC.

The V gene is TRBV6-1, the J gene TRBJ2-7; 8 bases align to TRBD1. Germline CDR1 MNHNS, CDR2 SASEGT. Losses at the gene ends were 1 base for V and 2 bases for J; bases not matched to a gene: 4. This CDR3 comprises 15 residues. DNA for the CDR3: TGTGCCAGCAGTGAAGGGGACAGGCCTACCTACGAGCAGTACTTC. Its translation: CASSEGDRPTYEQYF.

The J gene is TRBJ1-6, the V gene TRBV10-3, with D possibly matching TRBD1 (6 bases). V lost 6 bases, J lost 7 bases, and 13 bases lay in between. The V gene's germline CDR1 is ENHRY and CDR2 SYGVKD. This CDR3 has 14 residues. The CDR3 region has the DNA TGTGCCATCAGCCAACAGGGTCCAAATTCACCCCTCCACTTT. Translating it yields CAISQQGPNSPLHF.

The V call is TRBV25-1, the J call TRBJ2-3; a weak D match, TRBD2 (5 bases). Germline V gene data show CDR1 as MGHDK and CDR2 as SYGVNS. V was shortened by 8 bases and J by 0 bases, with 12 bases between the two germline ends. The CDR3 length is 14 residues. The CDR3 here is CASGERVSTDTQYF. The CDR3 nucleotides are TGTGCCAGCGGAGAGAGGGTTAGCACAGATACGCAGTATTTT.

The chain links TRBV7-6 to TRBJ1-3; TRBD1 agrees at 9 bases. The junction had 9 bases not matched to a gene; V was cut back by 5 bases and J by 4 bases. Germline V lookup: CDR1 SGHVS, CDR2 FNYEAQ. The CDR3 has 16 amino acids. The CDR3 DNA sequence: TGTGCCAGCAGCGCCCCGGGACAGGGTTTCGGAAACACCATATATTTT. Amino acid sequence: CASSAPGQGFGNTIYF.

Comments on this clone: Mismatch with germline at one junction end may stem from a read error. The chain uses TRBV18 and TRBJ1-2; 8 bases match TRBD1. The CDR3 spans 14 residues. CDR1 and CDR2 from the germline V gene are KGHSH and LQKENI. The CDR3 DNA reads TGTGCCAGCTCACCATCGGGACAGGACGATGGCTACCCCTTC. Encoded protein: CASSPSGQDDGYPF.

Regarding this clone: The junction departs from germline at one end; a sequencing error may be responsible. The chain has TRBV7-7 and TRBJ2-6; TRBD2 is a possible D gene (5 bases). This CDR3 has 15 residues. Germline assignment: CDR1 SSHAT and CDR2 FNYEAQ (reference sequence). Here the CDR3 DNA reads TGTGCTAGCAGCCCCGGGATCTCTGGGGCCAACGTCCTGACTTTC. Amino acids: CASSPGISGANVLTF.

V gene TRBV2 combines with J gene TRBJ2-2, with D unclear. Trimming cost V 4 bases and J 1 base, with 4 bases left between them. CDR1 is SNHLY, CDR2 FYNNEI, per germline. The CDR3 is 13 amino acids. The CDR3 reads CASSVENTGELFF. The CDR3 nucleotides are TGTGCCAGCAGTGTAGAGAACACCGGGGAGCTGTTTTTT.